Sequencing of this T cell receptor (beta chain) was carried out in a study of OX40 agonist ivuxolimab in advanced cancers. Some clones are missing from TCRdb's copy, which holds only in-frame ones; the method was immunoSEQ multiplex PCR. The table shows around 64,000 clones, with 84% occurring only once. The CDR3 has 15 residues. The germline gives CDR1 MNHNY, CDR2 SVGAGI (reference sequence). V was cut by 5 bases and J by 3 bases, with 15 bases left in between. This clonotype was obtained from an adult with an advanced solid tumor such as melanoma, head and neck, liver or kidney cancer. Sequenced material: CD4+ or CD8+ T cells sorted from blood, taken in a trial of the OX40 agonist ivuxolimab. This sequence joins TRBV6-6 and TRBJ2-3, with D perhaps matching TRBD1 (7 bases). The CDR3 sequence is CASSPPPGGTDTQYF. For the CDR3, the DNA is TGTGCCAGCAGTCCTCCCCCAGGGGGGACAGATACGCAGTATTTT.